What follows describes a single TCR beta chain. The repertoire was sequenced with immunoSEQ multiplex PCR; TCRdb's copy has only in-frame clones and lacks some. The sample lists roughly 230,000 clones; about 90% were seen once. This sample stems from a study of blood T cell repertoires in COVID-19. This clonotype was obtained from a woman in her sixties or seventies with COVID-19, enrolled during active disease. Sequencing was performed on peripheral blood.

Here the CDR3 reads CASSPRAPSGGGQPQHF. For the CDR3, the DNA is TGCGCCAGCAGCCCCAGAGCCCCCTCGGGGGGCGGTCAGCCCCAGCATTTT. The V call is TRBV4-3, the J call TRBJ1-5; a weak D match, TRBD1 (6 bases). Germline assignment: CDR1 LGHNA and CDR2 YSLEER. Trimming took 4 bases from V and 6 from J, leaving 22 bases between them. There are 17 residues in the CDR3.